The clone carrying this T cell receptor beta chain was detected only a few times. This sample stems from a study of early T cells in non-severe SARS-CoV-2 infection. In the library, individual cDNA molecules carried attached unique molecular identifiers. TCRdb re-derived calls from the 5' RACE reads in MiXCR, one entry per CDR3 protein. Found here are 25,000 to 30,000 distinct CDR3 sequences, about 4.6% of them singletons; the top ten hold 9% to 12%. V lost 6 bases to trimming and J lost 0 bases, with 13 bases between them. The CDR3 is 15 residues long. The sample comprised whole blood. The source of this sequence is an adult who was a healthcare worker with PCR-confirmed SARS-CoV-2 infection or an uninfected control (not recorded which). V usage is TRBV12-3 or TRBV12-4 and J usage is TRBJ2-3; tentative D call: TRBD1 (5 bases). CDR3: CASRIDRASTDTQYF. In DNA form, the CDR3 reads TGTGCCAGCAGAATAGACAGAGCTAGCACAGATACGCAGTATTTT.